This passage covers 29 T cell receptor beta chains from one sample sequenced in a study of PD-1 blockade in classical Hodgkin lymphoma. Sample time point: cycle 4 day 1 (C4D1), after five to seven weeks of nivolumab. After autologous stem cell transplantation all patients relapsed, and prior brentuximab vedotin exposure differed between cohorts. Thawed PBMCs yielded CD4+ T cells through magnetic negative selection. Repertoires were generated with immunoSEQ multiplex PCR, while TCRdb's copy carries only in-frame clones and drops some. Found here are tens of thousands of clones, 65% to 85% of them singletons; the top ten hold 0.5% to 0.65%. The specimen was CD4+ T cells from blood, collected before the fourth cycle of nivolumab. Every receptor here comes from a human donor with classical Hodgkin lymphoma.

The gene calls are TRBV18 and TRBJ2-7; TRBD1 aligns across 7 bases. Losses at the gene ends were 0 bases for V and 5 bases for J; bases not matched to a gene: 4. Germline-derived CDR1 and CDR2 are KGHSH and LQKENI. There are 14 residues in the CDR3. CDR3: CASSPPQGDDEQYF. The CDR3 DNA follows: TGTGCCAGCTCACCACCCCAGGGGGACGACGAGCAGTACTTC.

This chain uses TRBV6-5 with TRBJ1-1; D gene uncertain. Germline V gives CDR1 MNHEY, CDR2 SVGAGI. The length of the CDR3 is 13 residues. The V end was cut by 4 bases, the J end by 1 base, with 7 bases between. The CDR3 loop is CASSSRGNTEAFF. The CDR3 DNA is TGTGCCAGCAGTTCGCGGGGGAACACTGAAGCTTTCTTT.

The rearrangement links TRBV11-2 to TRBJ1-3; D uncertain. Trimming stripped 0 bases from V and 0 bases from J, with 12 bases between. This CDR3 has 17 residues. Germline CDR1 reads SGHAT; CDR2 reads FQNNGV. Written as DNA, the CDR3 is TGTGCCAGCAGCTTAGACGCCGGACGGAGCTCTGGAAACACCATATATTTT. The encoded protein is CASSLDAGRSSGNTIYF.

This clone was observed a few times. The V gene is TRBV5-1, the J gene TRBJ2-3; perhaps TRBD2 as D (6 bases). CDR3 length equals 14 residues. Trimming cost V 0 bases and J 1 base, with 6 bases left between them. CDR1 is SGHRS, CDR2 YFSETQ, per germline. CDR3 nucleotide sequence: TGCGCCAGCAGCTTGGCGGGAGGCACAGATACGCAGTATTTT. It encodes CASSLAGGTDTQYF. Full variable domain (outside the CDR3, taken from reference TRBV5-1 and TRBJ2-3): KAGVTQTPRYLIKTRGQQVTLSCSPISGHRSVSWYQQTPGQGLQFLFEYFSETQRNKGNFPGRFSGRQFSNSRSEMNVSTLELGDSALYLCASSLAGGTDTQYFGPGTRLTVL.

In its sample, this clone was seen once. The chain combines TRBV5-1 with TRBJ2-3; D call uncertain. Germline CDR1 and CDR2: SGHRS and YFSETQ. Trimming cost V 3 bases and J 6 bases, with 14 bases left between them. This CDR3 is 14 amino acids long. As DNA, the CDR3 is TGCGCCAGCAGCTCTGTAAATCCCTCCGATACGCAGTATTTT. Translating it yields CASSSVNPSDTQYF.

The V and J genes are TRBV19 and TRBJ2-3; no clear D. V was clipped by 3 bases and J by 4 bases, with 2 bases between them. Germline lookup yields CDR1 LNHDA and CDR2 SQIVND (reference sequence). This CDR3 spans 11 amino acids. Here the CDR3 reads CASSISDTQYF. The CDR3 DNA is TGTGCCAGTAGTATCTCAGATACGCAGTATTTT.

The V gene is TRBV5-1, the J gene TRBJ1-3; D is unclear. Germline V gene lookup returns CDR1 SGHRS and CDR2 YFSETQ. Trimming took 4 bases from V and 0 from J, leaving 17 bases between them. The CDR3 length is 17 residues. CDR3 nucleotides: TGCGCCAGCAGCGCCCAACCACTTTTATCCTCTGGAAACACCATATATTTT. Amino acid sequence: CASSAQPLLSSGNTIYF.

The chain combines TRBV5-1 with TRBJ2-3, with D unresolved. CDR3 size: 14 residues. V was pared by 2 bases and J by 2 bases, with 9 bases between. Germline V gene sequence: CDR1 SGHRS, CDR2 YFSETQ. The CDR3 loop reads CASSFRVNTDTQYF. In nucleotides, the CDR3 is TGCGCCAGCAGCTTTAGGGTAAACACAGATACGCAGTATTTT. The full variable domain, in which reference TRBV5-1 and TRBJ2-3 provide the parts outside the CDR3, is KAGVTQTPRYLIKTRGQQVTLSCSPISGHRSVSWYQQTPGQGLQFLFEYFSETQRNKGNFPGRFSGRQFSNSRSEMNVSTLELGDSALYLCASSFRVNTDTQYFGPGTRLTVL.

V gene TRBV5-1 combines with J gene TRBJ2-5; D is perhaps TRBD2 (5 bases). The V gene's germline CDR1 is SGHRS and CDR2 YFSETQ. The CDR3 runs to 12 residues. V was cut by 2 bases and J by 3 bases, with 5 bases left in between. DNA for the CDR3: TGCGCCAGCAGCTTCGGGAAAGAGACCCAGTACTTC. This codes for CASSFGKETQYF.

The rearrangement uses TRBV5-1 and TRBJ2-3, with a tentative D call TRBD1 (6 bases). The length of the CDR3 is 13 residues. V was trimmed by 7 bases and J by 0 bases, leaving 9 bases between them. In germline, CDR1 is SGHRS, CDR2 YFSETQ. The DNA for the CDR3 is TGCGCCAGCGGGGGCCCTAGCACAGATACGCAGTATTTT. It specifies CASGGPSTDTQYF.

The chain joins TRBV27 to TRBJ1-2, with D maybe TRBD1 (5 bases). CDR3 length: 16 amino acids. Deletions cut 4 bases from V and 8 bases from J, with 23 bases between. Germline V gene data show CDR1 as MNHEY and CDR2 as SMNVEV (reference sequence). CDR3 bases: TGTGCCAGCAGTTACCTGCCCAGGGTGCCGGGTGAGGGCTACACCTTC. This encodes CASSYLPRVPGEGYTF.

The rearrangement uses TRBV7-9 and TRBJ1-2; tentative D call: TRBD1 (6 bases). The CDR3 sequence is 14 residues long. Germline assignment: CDR1 SEHNR and CDR2 FQNEAQ (reference sequence). Trimming removed 1 base at V and 6 bases at J, with 12 bases between. In nucleotides, the CDR3 is TGTGCCAGCAGCTTAGGCCAGGGGAATAATGGCTACACCTTC. Its translation: CASSLGQGNNGYTF.

The V and J genes are TRBV10-3 and TRBJ1-4; D call uncertain. V dropped 0 bases and J dropped 2 bases, with 7 bases sitting between them. This CDR3 contains 15 residues. Germline V lookup: CDR1 ENHRY, CDR2 SYGVKD. DNA of the CDR3: TGTGCCATCAGTGAGTCGATGGGGACTAATGAAAAACTGTTTTTT. The encoded protein is CAISESMGTNEKLFF.

The genes are TRBV5-1 and TRBJ2-5, with 8 bases that match TRBD1. Germline V CDR1 and CDR2: SGHRS, YFSETQ. Unmatched junction bases numbered 2, after V lost 2 bases and J lost 2 bases. This CDR3 has 14 amino acids. The CDR3 DNA sequence: TGCGCCAGCAGCTTCCGGACAGGGCAAGAGACCCAGTACTTC. This sequence encodes CASSFRTGQETQYF.

The CDR3 spells CASSSPGTGGGTEAFF. CDR3 DNA sequence: TGTGCCAGCAGTTCCCCTGGGACAGGGGGAGGGACTGAAGCTTTCTTT. The chain combines TRBV6-5 with TRBJ1-1; TRBD1 matches 11 bases. The length of the CDR3 is 16 residues. Looked up from germline, CDR1 is MNHEY and CDR2 is SVGAGI. V trimming: 4 bases; J trimming: 5 bases; junction bases outside the gene matches: 9.

In this sample, this clone turned up once. The chain is built from TRBV6-5 and TRBJ2-1, with TRBD1 identical over 7 bases. This CDR3 comprises 15 residues. The trim removed 5 bases at V and 2 bases at J, leaving 6 bases unmatched. The germline V gene has CDR1 MNHEY and CDR2 SVGAGI. The CDR3 coding sequence is TGTGCCAGCAGTCCTACCGGGACAGCCTACAATGAGCAGTTCTTC. As protein: CASSPTGTAYNEQFF.

The J gene is TRBJ1-1, the V gene TRBV6-5; D may be TRBD1 (6 bases). V dropped 4 bases and J dropped 5 bases, with 17 bases sitting between them. The CDR3 sequence is 15 residues long. Germline V gene sequence: CDR1 MNHEY, CDR2 SVGAGI. CDR3 residues: CASSLAGDRVTEAFF. CDR3 bases: TGTGCCAGCAGTTTGGCAGGGGATAGGGTGACTGAAGCTTTCTTT.

The chain has TRBV5-1 and TRBJ1-2, with D tentatively TRBD1 (6 bases). The CDR3 is 14 amino acids. The germline V and J ends were trimmed by 2 bases and 3 bases, with 11 bases remaining between them. The germline V gene has CDR1 SGHRS and CDR2 YFSETQ. For the CDR3, the DNA is TGCGCCAGCAGCTTACAGGGATTCGACTATGGCTACACCTTC. As protein: CASSLQGFDYGYTF.

The chain is built from TRBV18 and TRBJ2-3, with D perhaps matching TRBD2 (6 bases). The germline V gene encodes CDR1 KGHSH and CDR2 LQKENI. The CDR3 runs 16 residues. The ends were cut back, 3 bases at V and 4 bases at J, with 17 bases in the middle. DNA for the CDR3: TGTGCCAGCTCACCGGGGCAGCTAGGGGAGGCAGATACGCAGTATTTT. Translation gives CASSPGQLGEADTQYF.

CDR3 bases: TGTGCCAGCAGTGAAGCGACAGTCCCTAAGCCCCAGCATTTT. Protein product: CASSEATVPKPQHF. The V gene is TRBV2, the J gene TRBJ1-5; a weak D match, TRBD1 (5 bases). Trimming removed 0 bases at V and 8 bases at J, with 11 bases between. The CDR3 is 14 amino acids. CDR1 SNHLY and CDR2 FYNNEI come from the germline V gene.

V gene TRBV6-5 combines with J gene TRBJ2-1; the match to TRBD1 covers 9 bases. Per germline, CDR1 MNHEY and CDR2 SVGAGI. Losses at the gene ends were 6 bases for V and 9 bases for J; bases not matched to a gene: 12. This CDR3 spans 15 amino acids. CDR3 region: CASSRRGTGTIEQFF. The CDR3 nucleotides read TGTGCCAGCAGCCGAAGAGGGACAGGGACAATTGAGCAGTTCTTC.

The chain joins TRBV28 to TRBJ2-7; TRBD1 matches 10 bases. Trimming at V came to 6 bases and at J to 2 bases, leaving 7 bases not matched to a gene. CDR1 and CDR2 from the germline V gene are MDHEN and SYDVKM. This CDR3 is built from 15 residues. CDR3 residues: CASRPSTGGPYEQYF. CDR3 DNA: TGTGCCAGCAGGCCTTCGACAGGGGGCCCCTACGAGCAGTACTTC.

This chain uses TRBV28 with TRBJ2-5; no clear D gene. The CDR3 is 14 amino acids. The germline V gene encodes CDR1 MDHEN and CDR2 SYDVKM. Trimming pared 6 bases from V and 5 bases from J, leaving 16 bases between. The CDR3 loop reads CASSPGLGWETQYF. DNA for the CDR3: TGTGCCAGCAGCCCTGGGCTGGGCTGGGAGACCCAGTACTTC. Based on the CDR3 plus reference TRBV28 and TRBJ2-5, the full variable domain is DVKVTQSSRYLVKRTGEKVFLECVQDMDHENMFWYRQDPGLGLRLIYFSYDVKMKEKGDIPEGYSVSREKKERFSLILESASTNQTSMYLCASSPGLGWETQYFGPGTRLLVL.

This clone was seen a few times. The chain carries TRBV9 and TRBJ2-2, with D unresolved. Germline assignment: CDR1 SGDLS and CDR2 YYNGEE. This CDR3 is built from 14 residues. The V end lost 0 bases, the J end lost 1 base, and 4 bases lay between the germline ends. The CDR3 DNA sequence: TGTGCCAGCAGCGTAGGAAAGAACACCGGGGAGCTGTTTTTT. This translates into CASSVGKNTGELFF.

V is TRBV30 and J is TRBJ1-2; D is unclear. Trimming left V 6 bases short and J 4 bases short, with 12 bases between. Germline CDR1 GTSNPN, CDR2 SVGIG (reference sequence). CDR3 length equals 12 residues. CDR3 in amino acids: CACQQKTYGYTF. CDR3 in DNA: TGTGCCTGTCAGCAGAAAACCTATGGCTACACCTTC.

This clone was counted only a few times. V usage is TRBV7-9 and J usage is TRBJ2-3; the match to TRBD1 covers 9 bases. CDR1 and CDR2 from the germline V gene are SEHNR and FQNEAQ (reference sequence). J was trimmed by 2 bases and V by 7 bases; bases with no gene match: 10. The CDR3 loop spans 16 amino acids. The CDR3 region has the DNA TGTGCCAGCAACGACAGGGGGACTTTACCCACAGATACGCAGTATTTT. This encodes CASNDRGTLPTDTQYF. The full variable domain, in which reference TRBV7-9 and TRBJ2-3 provide the parts outside the CDR3, is DTGVSQNPRHKITKRGQNVTFRCDPISEHNRLYWYRQTLGQGPEFLTYFQNEAQLEKSRLLSDRFSAERPKGSFSTLEIQRTEQGDSAMYLCASNDRGTLPTDTQYFGPGTRLTVL.

V and J are TRBV5-1 and TRBJ1-2, with unresolved D. V lost 0 bases to trimming and J lost 5 bases, with 11 bases between them. This CDR3 contains 14 residues. Germline V CDR1 and CDR2: SGHRS, YFSETQ. CDR3 in DNA: TGCGCCAGCAGCTTGGGGCAGCTAAATTATGGCTACACCTTC. This gives the protein CASSLGQLNYGYTF.

The V call is TRBV13, the J call TRBJ1-1, with D unclear. Germline V gene lookup returns CDR1 PRHDT and CDR2 FYEKMQ (reference sequence). V was cut by 0 bases and J by 9 bases, with 11 bases left in between. This CDR3 has 13 residues. Here the CDR3 reads CASSLGLPGQAFF. CDR3 sequence (DNA): TGTGCCAGCAGCTTAGGTCTTCCAGGACAAGCTTTCTTT.

This rearrangement joins TRBV6-1 to TRBJ1-1, with D possibly matching TRBD1 (5 bases). The germline CDR1 and CDR2 sequences are MNHNS and SASEGT. This CDR3 is 17 amino acids long. V was clipped by 0 bases and J by 6 bases, with 20 bases between them. Here the CDR3 reads CASSEASRVVGNSEAFF. In DNA, the CDR3 is TGTGCCAGCAGTGAAGCAAGCAGGGTCGTTGGTAATTCTGAAGCTTTCTTT.